This record looks at one T cell receptor beta chain sequence and its context. V lost 0 bases and J lost 6, with 12 bases in between. This CDR3 region has 14 residues. Germline loops: CDR1 KGHSH, CDR2 LQKENI. This sample is drawn from a study of blood T cell repertoires in COVID-19. Study background: The United States, Italy and Spain provided the acute and convalescent COVID-19 samples. The cDNA or gDNA used as material had been derived from T cells, B-cell-depleted T cells, or PBMCs.

Source study methods: Nucleated cell counts were estimated from reference gene primer amplification. Repertoires were generated with immunoSEQ multiplex PCR, while TCRdb's copy carries only in-frame clones and drops some. V, J and clone size were drawn from that table, and D and trimming were deduced from the DNA. The data contain more than 150,000 clones, roughly 90% of them seen just once; the ten biggest clones take up more than 2%. The gene calls are TRBV18 and TRBJ2-7, with D maybe TRBD2 (6 bases). This TCR was recovered from a woman aged 30 to 39 who had recovered from COVID-19. The specimen sequenced was PBMCs or T cells enriched from blood (not recorded which). This CDR3 is CASSPPYGGAEQYF. For the CDR3, the DNA is TGTGCCAGCTCACCACCATATGGAGGGGCCGAGCAGTACTTC.